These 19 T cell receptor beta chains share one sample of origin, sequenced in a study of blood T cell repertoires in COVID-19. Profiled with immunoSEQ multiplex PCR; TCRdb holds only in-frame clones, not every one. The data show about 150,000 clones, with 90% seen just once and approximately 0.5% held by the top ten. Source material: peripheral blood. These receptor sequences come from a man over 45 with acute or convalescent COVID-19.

CDR3 nucleotides: TGTGCCAGCAGTTACCGGAGGAACACTGAAGCTTTCTTT. Translated, it gives CASSYRRNTEAFF. The chain joins TRBV6-5 to TRBJ1-1; D uncertain. V was shortened by 2 bases and J by 1 base, with 5 bases between the two germline ends. The CDR3 totals 13 residues. Germline CDR1 and CDR2: MNHEY and SVGAGI.

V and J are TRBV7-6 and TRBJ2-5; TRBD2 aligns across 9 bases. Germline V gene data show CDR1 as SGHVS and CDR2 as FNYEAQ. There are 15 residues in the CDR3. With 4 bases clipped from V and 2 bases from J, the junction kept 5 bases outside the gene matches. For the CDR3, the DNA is TGTGCCAGCAGCTCGGTAGCGGGGGCTCAAGAGACCCAGTACTTC. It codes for CASSSVAGAQETQYF.

The CDR3 DNA sequence: TGTGCCAGCAGCGCAACGTTTCCAGGGGATGGCGGGGAGCTGTTTTTT. Protein: CASSATFPGDGGELFF. V usage is TRBV7-3 and J usage is TRBJ2-2, with D tentatively TRBD1 (6 bases). Germline V gene data show CDR1 as SGHTA and CDR2 as FQGTGA. Trimming took 5 bases from V and 7 from J, leaving 20 bases between them. The CDR3 has 16 residues.

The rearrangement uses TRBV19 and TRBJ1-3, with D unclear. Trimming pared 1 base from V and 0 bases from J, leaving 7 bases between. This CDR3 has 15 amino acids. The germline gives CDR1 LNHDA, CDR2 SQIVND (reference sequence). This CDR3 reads CASSIGPSSGNTIYF. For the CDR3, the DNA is TGTGCCAGTAGTATAGGTCCGAGCTCTGGAAACACCATATATTTT. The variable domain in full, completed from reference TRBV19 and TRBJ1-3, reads DGGITQSPKYLFRKEGQNVTLSCEQNLNHDAMYWYRQDPGQGLRLIYYSQIVNDFQKGDIAEGYSVSREKKESFPLTVTSAQKNPTAFYLCASSIGPSSGNTIYFGEGSWLTVV.

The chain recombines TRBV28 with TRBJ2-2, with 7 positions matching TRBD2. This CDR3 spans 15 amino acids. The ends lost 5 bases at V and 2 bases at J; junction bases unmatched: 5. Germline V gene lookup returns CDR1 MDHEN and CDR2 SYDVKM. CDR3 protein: CASSTRGVNTGELFF. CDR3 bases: TGTGCCAGCAGTACTCGGGGGGTTAACACCGGGGAGCTGTTTTTT.

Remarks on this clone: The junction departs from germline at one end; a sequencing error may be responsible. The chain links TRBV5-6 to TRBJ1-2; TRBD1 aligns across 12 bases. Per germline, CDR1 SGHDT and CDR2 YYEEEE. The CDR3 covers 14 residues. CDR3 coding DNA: TGTGCCAGCAGCTTAGGGACAGGGGGCGGGGGCTGCACCTTC. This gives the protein CASSLGTGGGGCTF.

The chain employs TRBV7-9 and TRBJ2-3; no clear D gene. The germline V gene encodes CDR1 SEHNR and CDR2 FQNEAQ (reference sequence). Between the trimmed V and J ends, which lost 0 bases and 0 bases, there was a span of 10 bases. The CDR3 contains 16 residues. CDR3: CASSLAIVRSTDTQYF. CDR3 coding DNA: TGTGCCAGCAGCTTAGCTATTGTGAGAAGCACAGATACGCAGTATTTT.

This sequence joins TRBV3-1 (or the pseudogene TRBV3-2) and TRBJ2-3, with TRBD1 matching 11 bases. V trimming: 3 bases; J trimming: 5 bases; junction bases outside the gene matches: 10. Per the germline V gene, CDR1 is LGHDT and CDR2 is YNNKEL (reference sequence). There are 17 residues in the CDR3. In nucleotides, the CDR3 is TGTGCCAGCAGCCACATGACGGGACAGGGGGGTGGAGATACGCAGTATTTT. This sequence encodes CASSHMTGQGGGDTQYF.

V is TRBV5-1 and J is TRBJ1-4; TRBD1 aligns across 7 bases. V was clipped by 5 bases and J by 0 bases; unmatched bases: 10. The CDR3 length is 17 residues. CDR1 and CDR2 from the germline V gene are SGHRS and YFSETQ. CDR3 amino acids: CASSRAPGQSTNEKLFF. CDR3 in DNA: TGCGCCAGCAGTCGTGCTCCGGGACAGTCAACTAATGAAAAACTGTTTTTT.

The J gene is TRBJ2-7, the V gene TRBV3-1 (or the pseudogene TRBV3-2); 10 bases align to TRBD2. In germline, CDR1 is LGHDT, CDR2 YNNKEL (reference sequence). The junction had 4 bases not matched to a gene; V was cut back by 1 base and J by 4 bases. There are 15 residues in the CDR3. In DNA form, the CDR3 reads TGTGCCAGCAGCCAAGCGAGCGGGAGGGGGTACGAGCAGTACTTC. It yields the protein CASSQASGRGYEQYF.

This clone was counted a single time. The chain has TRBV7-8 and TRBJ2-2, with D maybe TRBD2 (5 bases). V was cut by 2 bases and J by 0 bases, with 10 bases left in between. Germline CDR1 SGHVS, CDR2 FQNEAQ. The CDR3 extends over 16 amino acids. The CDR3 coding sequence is TGTGCCAGCAGCTTATTCCGGGGAGCGAACACCGGGGAGCTGTTTTTT. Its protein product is CASSLFRGANTGELFF.

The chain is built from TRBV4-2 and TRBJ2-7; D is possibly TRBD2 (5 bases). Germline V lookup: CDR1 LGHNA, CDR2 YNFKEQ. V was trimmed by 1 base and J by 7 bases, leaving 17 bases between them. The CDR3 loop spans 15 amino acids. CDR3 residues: CASSQGRGSPWEQYF. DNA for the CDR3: TGTGCCAGCAGCCAAGGTCGGGGAAGCCCATGGGAGCAGTACTTC.

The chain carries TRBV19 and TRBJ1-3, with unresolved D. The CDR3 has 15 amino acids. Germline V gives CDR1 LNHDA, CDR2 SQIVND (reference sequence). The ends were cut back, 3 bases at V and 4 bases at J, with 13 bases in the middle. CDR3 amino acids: CASSIGGVSGNTIYF. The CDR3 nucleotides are TGTGCCAGTAGTATCGGCGGGGTCTCAGGAAACACCATATATTTT. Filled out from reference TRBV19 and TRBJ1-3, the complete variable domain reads DGGITQSPKYLFRKEGQNVTLSCEQNLNHDAMYWYRQDPGQGLRLIYYSQIVNDFQKGDIAEGYSVSREKKESFPLTVTSAQKNPTAFYLCASSIGGVSGNTIYFGEGSWLTVV.

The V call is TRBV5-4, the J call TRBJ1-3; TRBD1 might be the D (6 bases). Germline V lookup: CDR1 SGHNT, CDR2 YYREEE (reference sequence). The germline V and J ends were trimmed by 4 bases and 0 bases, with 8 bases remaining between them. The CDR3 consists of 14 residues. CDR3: CASSRDNSGNTIYF. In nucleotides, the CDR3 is TGTGCCAGCAGCCGGGACAACTCTGGAAACACCATATATTTT. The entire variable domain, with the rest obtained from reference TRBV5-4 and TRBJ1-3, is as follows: ETGVTQSPTHLIKTRGQQVTLRCSSQSGHNTVSWYQQALGQGPQFIFQYYREEENGRGNFPPRFSGLQFPNYSSELNVNALELDDSALYLCASSRDNSGNTIYFGEGSWLTVV.

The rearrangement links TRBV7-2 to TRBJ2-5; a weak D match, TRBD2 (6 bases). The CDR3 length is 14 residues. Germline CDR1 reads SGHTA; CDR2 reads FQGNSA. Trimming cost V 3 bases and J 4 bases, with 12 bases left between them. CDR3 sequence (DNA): TGTGCCAGCAGCTTTGCCGGGGGTGTAGAGACCCAGTACTTC. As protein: CASSFAGGVETQYF.

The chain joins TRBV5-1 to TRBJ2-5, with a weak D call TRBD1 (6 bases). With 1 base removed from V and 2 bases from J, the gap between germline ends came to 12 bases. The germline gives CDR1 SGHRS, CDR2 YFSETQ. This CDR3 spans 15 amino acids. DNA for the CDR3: TGCGCCAGCAGCTTGCAAGGACAGAGGCAAGAGACCCAGTACTTC. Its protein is CASSLQGQRQETQYF.

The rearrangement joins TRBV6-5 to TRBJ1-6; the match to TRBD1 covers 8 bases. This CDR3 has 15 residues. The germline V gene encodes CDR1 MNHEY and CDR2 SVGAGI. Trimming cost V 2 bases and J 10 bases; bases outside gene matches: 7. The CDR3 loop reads CASSYVGQGYSPLHF. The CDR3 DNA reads TGTGCCAGCAGTTACGTCGGACAGGGCTACTCACCCCTCCACTTT.

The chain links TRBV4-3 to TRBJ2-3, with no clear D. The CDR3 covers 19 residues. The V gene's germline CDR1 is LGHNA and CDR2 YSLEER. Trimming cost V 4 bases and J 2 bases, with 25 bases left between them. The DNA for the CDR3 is TGCGCCAGCAGCCCTCTTCTCCCCCCCTGGGCCGAACACACAGATACGCAGTATTTT. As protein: CASSPLLPPWAEHTDTQYF.

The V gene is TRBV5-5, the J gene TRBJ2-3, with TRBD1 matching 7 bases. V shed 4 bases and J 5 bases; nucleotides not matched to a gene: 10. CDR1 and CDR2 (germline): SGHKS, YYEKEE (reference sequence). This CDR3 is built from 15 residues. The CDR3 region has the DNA TGTGCCAGCAGCCCCACAGGGGCAGTGGGAGATACGCAGTATTTT. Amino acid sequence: CASSPTGAVGDTQYF. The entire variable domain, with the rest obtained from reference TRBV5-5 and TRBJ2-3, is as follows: DAGVTQSPTHLIKTRGQQVTLRCSPISGHKSVSWYQQVLGQGPQFIFQYYEKEERGRGNFPDRFSARQFPNYSSELNVNALLLGDSALYLCASSPTGAVGDTQYFGPGTRLTVL.